One sample yielded the 10 T cell receptor beta chains listed below, sequenced in a study of identical twins. TCRdb re-derived calls from the 5' RACE reads in MiXCR, one entry per CDR3 protein. The repertoire includes a few hundred thousand distinct CDR3 sequences, approximately 17% of them detected once, and roughly 12% sits in the top ten. Sequenced input: naive T cells sorted from blood. The receptors here all came from a man between 50 and 59 years old in good health.

This clonotype was recorded many times. The J gene is TRBJ2-5, the V gene TRBV5-1; D is perhaps TRBD2 (5 bases). This CDR3 has 15 residues. The V and J ends lost 6 bases and 0 bases respectively, with 15 bases between them. Germline V lookup: CDR1 SGHRS, CDR2 YFSETQ. This CDR3 reads CASTMLGGDQETQYF. The CDR3 coding sequence is TGCGCCAGCACAATGTTAGGAGGAGACCAAGAGACCCAGTACTTC. The full variable domain, completed using reference TRBV5-1 and TRBJ2-5, is KAGVTQTPRYLIKTRGQQVTLSCSPISGHRSVSWYQQTPGQGLQFLFEYFSETQRNKGNFPGRFSGRQFSNSRSEMNVSTLELGDSALYLCASTMLGGDQETQYFGPGTRLLVL.

Ten or more counts support this clonotype. This chain uses TRBV5-1 with TRBJ1-1; D is uncertain. This CDR3 contains 12 residues. V was cut by 2 bases and J by 3 bases, with 5 bases left in between. Germline V CDR1 and CDR2: SGHRS, YFSETQ. CDR3 in amino acids: CASSLPDTEAFF. For the CDR3, the DNA is TGCGCCAGCAGCTTACCGGACACTGAAGCTTTCTTT. The full variable domain, completed using reference TRBV5-1 and TRBJ1-1, is KAGVTQTPRYLIKTRGQQVTLSCSPISGHRSVSWYQQTPGQGLQFLFEYFSETQRNKGNFPGRFSGRQFSNSRSEMNVSTLELGDSALYLCASSLPDTEAFFGQGTRLTVV.

This chain uses TRBV12-3 or TRBV12-4 with TRBJ2-2, with D possibly TRBD1 on 5 matching bases. Trimming took off 2 bases at V and 4 bases at J, with 14 bases between the two ends. The CDR3 runs to 16 residues. In DNA form, the CDR3 reads TGTGCCAGCAGTTTATACCAGGGCGGATTCACCGGGGAGCTGTTTTTT. Translation gives CASSLYQGGFTGELFF.

V gene TRBV5-1 combines with J gene TRBJ1-1; perhaps TRBD1 as D (5 bases). The CDR3 is 15 amino acids. V lost 0 bases, J lost 3 bases, and 12 bases lay in between. Germline V gene lookup returns CDR1 SGHRS and CDR2 YFSETQ. The CDR3 nucleotides read TGCGCCAGCAGCTTGGCCGGAGGGGTTCACACTGAAGCTTTCTTT. Encoded protein: CASSLAGGVHTEAFF.

The V call is TRBV11-2, the J call TRBJ2-1; the match to TRBD2 covers 8 bases. CDR3 length equals 14 residues. CDR1 and CDR2 (germline): SGHAT, FQNNGV. The V and J ends lost 5 bases and 2 bases, in that order; junction bases with no gene match: 2. CDR3 nucleotides: TGTGCCAGCAGCCGGGGGGGCGCCTACAATGAGCAGTTCTTC. It is translated as CASSRGGAYNEQFF.

There are a few counts of this clonotype. This chain joins TRBV5-5 and TRBJ2-2; 7 bases are shared with TRBD1. This CDR3 region has 16 residues. CDR1 and CDR2 (germline): SGHKS, YYEKEE (reference sequence). J lost 1 base, V lost 1 base, and 4 bases had no gene match. The CDR3 loop reads CASSLMTGKNTGELFF. DNA of the CDR3: TGTGCCAGCAGCTTGATGACAGGGAAGAACACCGGGGAGCTGTTTTTT.

This clonotype was observed a handful of times. The chain couples TRBV24-1 to TRBJ2-7; TRBD2 aligns across 12 bases. Germline V lookup: CDR1 KGHDR, CDR2 SFDVKD. The ends lost 1 base at V and 4 bases at J; junction bases unmatched: 7. This CDR3 spans 17 amino acids. Written as DNA, the CDR3 is TGTGCCACCAGTGATTTCCGGACTAGCGGGACTGAATACGAGCAGTACTTC. Translated, it gives CATSDFRTSGTEYEQYF.

The V call is TRBV11-2, the J call TRBJ2-7; 11 nucleotides agree with TRBD2. Germline V gene lookup returns CDR1 SGHAT and CDR2 FQNNGV. J lost 3 bases, V lost 6 bases, and 1 base had no gene match. The CDR3 covers 13 residues. CDR3 coding DNA: TGTGCCAGCAGGACTAGCGGGATCTACGAGCAGTACTTC. Translating gives CASRTSGIYEQYF.

V is TRBV5-1 and J is TRBJ1-1; D is uncertain. The CDR3 runs to 15 residues. CDR1 SGHRS and CDR2 YFSETQ come from the germline V gene. With 0 bases removed from V and 10 bases from J, the gap between germline ends came to 19 bases. CDR3 protein: CASSLAEGPREGAFF. For the CDR3, the DNA is TGCGCCAGCAGCTTGGCCGAAGGCCCGCGGGAGGGAGCTTTCTTT.

The table lists this clonotype with a few counts. The V gene is TRBV10-3, the J gene TRBJ1-3; TRBD1 is a possible D gene (5 bases). Deletions cut 2 bases from V and 3 bases from J, with 8 bases between. The CDR3 sequence is 14 residues long. Germline loops: CDR1 ENHRY, CDR2 SYGVKD. The CDR3 DNA sequence: TGTGCCATCAGTGAGCGCAGGGATGGAAACACCATATATTTT. Translated, it gives CAISERRDGNTIYF.